The rows below give T cell receptor beta chains drawn from one sample of a study of T cell responses to AZD1222 COVID-19 vaccine. Some clones are missing from TCRdb's copy, which holds only in-frame ones; the method was immunoSEQ multiplex PCR. The sample has under 200,000 clones; about 91% are singletons. Sequencing was performed on peripheral blood, taken on day 0 of AZD1222 vaccination. These receptors originate from an adult in good health. The conserved cysteine and the conserved F or W are not part of the CDR3 here. The D gene is left open where the match is weak.

-	TRBV7-2	TRBJ1-2	ASSVGLAGGYT
-	TRBV28	TRBJ1-2	ASSLSGIRGNYGYT
TRBD1	TRBV6-5	TRBJ1-2	ASSYSGRGGLGYT
-	TRBV1	TRBJ1-5	TSSLPGGYQPQH
-	TRBV6-5	TRBJ1-6	ASSYSNGSPLH
-	TRBV7-3	TRBJ1-6	ASSLTFGRVNNSPLH
-	TRBV5-6	TRBJ2-7	ASIKWPGDSYEQY
-	TRBV3-1/TRBV3-2	TRBJ2-1	ASSLGPRDNEQF
-	TRBV5-1	TRBJ2-3	ASSLGSGPTDTQY
TRBD1	TRBV5-5	TRBJ2-7	ASSLGQGLSSYEQY
-	TRBV27	TRBJ2-3	ASSFIETTSTDTQY
-	TRBV5-1	TRBJ2-7	ASSPDSYEQY
-	TRBV19	TRBJ1-1	ASSPQTVNTEAF
-	TRBV6-5	TRBJ1-1	ASSATIMNTEAF
-	TRBV9	TRBJ2-2	ASSADGITGELF
-	TRBV12-3/TRBV12-4	TRBJ1-1	ASRGRMNTEAF
TRBD2	TRBV2	TRBJ2-5	ASSEWASGARETQY
-	TRBV11-2	TRBJ2-1	ASSLRTALSNEQF
-	TRBV11-2	TRBJ1-3	ASSAGNTIY
-	TRBV6-4	TRBJ2-3	ASSESPRGPGTDTQY
-	TRBV30	TRBJ2-2	AWSVGVRGAGELF
-	TRBV10-3	TRBJ1-1	AISEDGRDEAF
-	TRBV7-9	TRBJ1-1	ASSLVRGNTEAF
-	TRBV27	TRBJ2-7	ASSLSESRDYEQY
TRBD1	TRBV5-1	TRBJ2-7	ASSSGQGSSYEQY
TRBD1	TRBV9	TRBJ2-7	ASSPYQTGDEQY
TRBD1	TRBV6-6	TRBJ1-6	ASSYVPDREPLH
TRBD1	TRBV4-3	TRBJ2-5	ASSPVRTGRQETQY
-	TRBV15	TRBJ1-1	ATSREDYGNTEAF
-	TRBV7-9	TRBJ1-4	ASSPTILYREGANEKLF
-	TRBV6-2/TRBV6-3	TRBJ1-5	ASSQLEPNQPQH
-	TRBV11-2	TRBJ2-7	ASSLRPLEQY
-	TRBV28	TRBJ1-2	ASSTDGYYGYT
-	TRBV2	TRBJ1-6	ASSESAGSRTPLH
-	TRBV19	TRBJ2-3	ASSTSGDTQY
TRBD2	TRBV9	TRBJ2-3	ASSVGIAGDTDTQY
-	TRBV19	TRBJ1-2	ASSSGQANYGYT
-	TRBV7-2	TRBJ2-2	ASSLAGGQITGELF
-	TRBV25-1	TRBJ1-4	ASSEYAGENEKLF
TRBD2	TRBV9	TRBJ2-7	ASSTTSGTYEQY
TRBD1	TRBV6-4	TRBJ2-1	ASSDSSGGEYNEQF
-	TRBV7-2	TRBJ2-1	ASSLEQRWDEQF
-	TRBV4-3	TRBJ1-6	ASSHEGPNSPLH
-	TRBV5-1	TRBJ1-3	ASAEGRLYSGNTIY
TRBD1	TRBV14	TRBJ2-5	ASSQRTGQETQY
-	TRBV19	TRBJ1-2	ASIGQGDGYT
TRBD1	TRBV5-6	TRBJ1-5	ASSWDRGGDQPQH
TRBD1	TRBV19	TRBJ1-1	ASSPGTGTNTEAF